This entry lists 27 T cell receptor beta chains sequenced from one sample in a study of beta chain features in type 1 diabetes. General study findings and limits: Significant though moderate, a shortening of TCRB CDR3s appeared in all four CD4+ subsets of Type 1 diabetes patients.

Every bit of the isolated RNA underwent reverse transcription, so sequencing read expressed TCRB transcripts. This table comes from immunoSEQ multiplex PCR, and its TCRdb copy is limited to in-frame clones, with some not included. Of 130,000 to 150,000 clones listed, 10% to 15% were seen once; the top ten hold roughly 1.4%. No cognate antigen is known for these TCRs. The specimen sequenced was central memory CD4+ T cells from blood. The receptors derive from a man aged 18 to 35 with type 1 diabetes.

This clone was seen more than once but under ten times. The chain joins TRBV2 to TRBJ1-5; no clear D. V dropped 8 bases and J dropped 1 base, with 12 bases sitting between them. This CDR3 has 14 amino acids. CDR1 is SNHLY, CDR2 FYNNEI, per germline. The chain's CDR3 is CASAWTGSNQPQHF. CDR3 coding DNA: TGTGCCAGCGCCTGGACGGGGAGCAATCAGCCCCAGCATTTT.

This clone showed up just a few times. The chain uses TRBV4-1 and TRBJ2-5; tentative D call: TRBD1 (5 bases). The CDR3 sequence is 14 residues long. Trimming stripped 4 bases from V and 4 bases from J, with 13 bases between. Germline-derived CDR1 and CDR2 are MGHRA and YSYEKL. The CDR3 protein is CASSPRDQGETQYF. The CDR3 DNA reads TGCGCCAGCAGCCCTAGGGATCAGGGAGAGACCCAGTACTTC.

This clone was recorded a few times. V usage is TRBV18 and J usage is TRBJ2-7, with a possible D match to TRBD1 (5 bases). This CDR3 comprises 15 residues. With 2 bases removed from V and 6 bases from J, the gap between germline ends came to 17 bases. Germline loops: CDR1 KGHSH, CDR2 LQKENI. The CDR3 protein is CASSPLRQGLVEQYF. CDR3 DNA sequence: TGTGCCAGCTCACCATTAAGGCAGGGCTTAGTCGAGCAGTACTTC.

This clone has more than one count but fewer than ten. This chain uses TRBV6-5 with TRBJ1-4; no definite D call. The V and J ends lost 4 bases and 1 base respectively, with 7 bases between them. This CDR3 has 14 amino acids. Looked up from germline, CDR1 is MNHEY and CDR2 is SVGAGI. CDR3 sequence: CASSSLRTNEKLFF. In DNA, the CDR3 is TGTGCCAGCAGTTCCCTGAGAACTAATGAAAAACTGTTTTTT.

This clone has only a few counts. The V call is TRBV5-4, the J call TRBJ1-2, with a possible D match to TRBD1 (6 bases). CDR3 length: 14 amino acids. The V gene lost 4 bases and the J gene lost 4 bases, with 14 bases spanning the gap. Germline assignment: CDR1 SGHNT and CDR2 YYREEE (reference sequence). The DNA for the CDR3 is TGTGCCAGCAGCATACCACAGGGTAGCTATGGCTACACCTTC. This codes for CASSIPQGSYGYTF. Using reference TRBV5-4 and TRBJ1-2 for the parts outside the CDR3, the full variable domain is ETGVTQSPTHLIKTRGQQVTLRCSSQSGHNTVSWYQQALGQGPQFIFQYYREEENGRGNFPPRFSGLQFPNYSSELNVNALELDDSALYLCASSIPQGSYGYTFGSGTRLTVV.

The V gene is TRBV9, the J gene TRBJ2-3; possibly TRBD1 for D (6 bases). Trimming shortened V by 1 base and J by 4 bases, and 10 bases separated the two germline ends. CDR3 length: 14 amino acids. Germline lookup yields CDR1 SGDLS and CDR2 YYNGEE. CDR3 in amino acids: CASSVSDRADTQYF. Here the CDR3 DNA reads TGTGCCAGCAGCGTATCGGACAGAGCAGATACGCAGTATTTT.

CDR3: CAESDSNQPQHF. CDR3 bases: TGTGCCGAGTCGGATAGCAATCAGCCCCAGCATTTT. V is TRBV28 and J is TRBJ1-5; D remains unclear. Per germline, CDR1 MDHEN and CDR2 SYDVKM. CDR3 length: 12 residues. V was cut by 11 bases and J by 0 bases, with 8 bases left in between.

DNA for the CDR3: TGTGCCAGCTCACCAGAACAGGCCTCTGGGACCCAGTACTTC. It specifies CASSPEQASGTQYF. The rearrangement links TRBV18 to TRBJ2-5; maybe TRBD1 (5 bases). The ends were cut back, 2 bases at V and 7 bases at J, with 14 bases in the middle. The germline CDR1 and CDR2 sequences are KGHSH and LQKENI. The CDR3 extends over 14 amino acids.

This clone was detected only a few times. The chain recombines TRBV19 with TRBJ1-5, with 9 bases identical to TRBD1. CDR1 and CDR2 from the germline V gene are LNHDA and SQIVND (reference sequence). CDR3 size: 14 residues. V shed 7 bases, J shed 5 bases, and the junction held 6 bases outside the gene matches. The CDR3 loop is CASTGTGLHQPQHF. DNA of the CDR3: TGTGCCAGTACTGGGACAGGGCTACATCAGCCCCAGCATTTT.

V and J are TRBV2 and TRBJ2-3; TRBD1 matches 8 bases. Germline-derived CDR1 and CDR2 are SNHLY and FYNNEI. This CDR3 spans 14 amino acids. The trim removed 6 bases at V and 3 bases at J, leaving 5 bases unmatched. CDR3: CASRAGQATDTQYF. The CDR3 region has the DNA TGTGCCAGCAGGGCGGGACAGGCTACAGATACGCAGTATTTT.

The chain links TRBV19 to TRBJ1-4, with D possibly being TRBD1 (6 bases). Trimming took off 10 bases at V and 4 bases at J, with 16 bases between the two ends. The CDR3 covers 14 residues. The germline V gene has CDR1 LNHDA and CDR2 SQIVND (reference sequence). CDR3 sequence reads: CATHRDRSNEKLFF. The CDR3 nucleotides read TGTGCCACCCACAGGGATAGGAGTAATGAAAAACTGTTTTTT.

The rearrangement uses TRBV7-3 and TRBJ1-2, with 7 positions matching TRBD1. The CDR3 has 16 residues. With V trimmed by 5 bases and J by 8 bases, 17 bases remained unmatched. From germline, CDR1 is SGHTA and CDR2 FQGTGA. CDR3 protein: CASSPGTTGPLGGYTF. The CDR3, as DNA: TGTGCCAGCAGCCCGGGGACGACAGGGCCGCTGGGAGGCTACACCTTC.

This clone has more than one count but fewer than ten. The chain links TRBV10-3 to TRBJ1-1, with D uncertain. The germline V gene has CDR1 ENHRY and CDR2 SYGVKD. Trimming took off 8 bases at V and 8 bases at J, with 18 bases between the two ends. This CDR3 contains 13 residues. As DNA, the CDR3 is TGTGCCATCGGGGAAATAAACCCGGGAGAAGCTTTCTTT. This codes for CAIGEINPGEAFF.

The chain employs TRBV28 and TRBJ1-6; D remains ambiguous. Germline loops: CDR1 MDHEN, CDR2 SYDVKM. The CDR3 has 14 residues. V was trimmed by 5 bases and J by 10 bases, leaving 15 bases between them. DNA for the CDR3: TGTGCCAGCAGTACCACAGATTCGAGGTCACCCCTCCACTTT. Translated: CASSTTDSRSPLHF. The variable domain in full, completed from reference TRBV28 and TRBJ1-6, reads DVKVTQSSRYLVKRTGEKVFLECVQDMDHENMFWYRQDPGLGLRLIYFSYDVKMKEKGDIPEGYSVSREKKERFSLILESASTNQTSMYLCASSTTDSRSPLHFGNGTRLTVT.

This clone was found a few times. This rearrangement joins TRBV10-3 to TRBJ2-1; 7 bases line up with TRBD2. The V and J ends lost 5 bases and 0 bases, in that order; junction bases with no gene match: 4. CDR1 is ENHRY and CDR2 is SYGVKD in the germline V gene. This CDR3 spans 15 amino acids. CDR3 in amino acids: CAISLAAYSYNEQFF. CDR3 DNA sequence: TGTGCCATCAGTCTAGCGGCGTACTCCTACAATGAGCAGTTCTTC.

The rearrangement uses TRBV27 and TRBJ1-6; D uncertain. CDR1 is MNHEY and CDR2 is SMNVEV in the germline V gene (reference sequence). The CDR3 is 13 residues long. The V end lost 6 bases, the J end lost 5 bases, and 8 bases lay between the germline ends. The CDR3 bases are TGTGCCAGCAGCCAAGAAAATAATTCACCCCTCCACTTT. Protein: CASSQENNSPLHF.

For this clone: Distinct nucleotide sequences in the sample also encode this CDR3. The J gene is TRBJ2-5, the V gene TRBV18; the D gene is possibly TRBD1 (6 bases). V gave up 2 bases and J gave up 0 bases, with 10 bases separating them. From germline, CDR1 is KGHSH and CDR2 LQKENI. The CDR3 totals 15 residues. The CDR3 sequence: CASSPRTAYQETQYF. The CDR3 bases are TGTGCCAGCTCACCAAGGACAGCGTACCAAGAGACCCAGTACTTC.

This clone has only a few counts. The rearrangement joins TRBV2 to TRBJ2-7; D remains ambiguous. In germline, CDR1 is SNHLY, CDR2 FYNNEI. The V gene lost 5 bases and the J gene lost 0 bases, with 2 bases spanning the gap. CDR3 size: 11 residues. The CDR3 reads CASSPSYEQYF. CDR3 nucleotides: TGTGCCAGCAGTCCCTCCTACGAGCAGTACTTC.

This clone was seen many times. The chain combines TRBV7-2 with TRBJ2-7, with D uncertain. From germline, CDR1 is SGHTA and CDR2 FQGNSA. Trimming took 3 bases from V and 2 from J, leaving 5 bases between them. The CDR3 has 12 amino acids. The CDR3 is CASSFSAYEQYF. As DNA, the CDR3 is TGTGCCAGCAGCTTTTCAGCCTACGAGCAGTACTTC.

This clone was counted a few times. V is TRBV5-4 and J is TRBJ2-3; possible D gene TRBD2, 5 bases. In germline, CDR1 is SGHNT, CDR2 YYREEE (reference sequence). The CDR3 consists of 16 residues. V lost 0 bases and J lost 4, with 15 bases in between. CDR3 protein: CASSLGASQASDTQYF. The DNA of the CDR3 is TGTGCCAGCAGCTTGGGGGCTAGCCAGGCGTCAGATACGCAGTATTTT. Based on the CDR3 plus reference TRBV5-4 and TRBJ2-3, the full variable domain is ETGVTQSPTHLIKTRGQQVTLRCSSQSGHNTVSWYQQALGQGPQFIFQYYREEENGRGNFPPRFSGLQFPNYSSELNVNALELDDSALYLCASSLGASQASDTQYFGPGTRLTVL.

This clone was counted only a few times. This chain uses TRBV7-8 with TRBJ1-1; 8 bases are a match to TRBD1. The CDR3 extends over 14 amino acids. Per the germline V gene, CDR1 is SGHVS and CDR2 is FQNEAQ. Trimming took 5 bases from V and 0 from J; bases not matched to a gene: 2. CDR3 sequence (DNA): TGTGCCAGCAGCCTACAGGGGGTGAACACTGAAGCTTTCTTT. Its translation is CASSLQGVNTEAFF. Using reference TRBV7-8 and TRBJ1-1 for the parts outside the CDR3, the full variable domain is GAGVSQSPRYKVAKRGQDVALRCDPISGHVSLFWYQQALGQGPEFLTYFQNEAQLDKSGLPSDRFFAERPEGSVSTLKIQRTQQEDSAVYLCASSLQGVNTEAFFGQGTRLTVV.

This clone was detected a few times. The DNA of the CDR3 is TGTGCCAGCAGTCGGCCAGGGGCTGGAAACACCATATATTTT. Translating gives CASSRPGAGNTIYF. V is TRBV14 and J is TRBJ1-3; TRBD1 might be the D (6 bases). Trimming shortened V by 6 bases and J by 2 bases, and 11 bases separated the two germline ends. This CDR3 has 14 amino acids. Germline values: CDR1 SGHDN, CDR2 FVKESK.

There are a few counts of this clone. The chain carries TRBV15 and TRBJ2-5; D assignment may be TRBD1 or TRBD2 (5 bases each). The CDR3 runs to 17 residues. Germline CDR1 is LNHNV and CDR2 is YYDKDF (reference sequence). Trimming removed 0 bases at V and 4 bases at J, with 18 bases between. The chain's CDR3 is CATSRDWGPGSSETQYF. DNA for the CDR3: TGTGCCACCAGCAGAGATTGGGGCCCAGGGAGTTCAGAGACCCAGTACTTC.

This clone was counted only a few times. This chain connects TRBV27 to TRBJ1-2, with D perhaps matching TRBD1 (5 bases). Trimming stripped 6 bases from V and 4 bases from J, with 18 bases between. CDR1 and CDR2 from the germline V gene are MNHEY and SMNVEV (reference sequence). The CDR3 contains 15 residues. The chain's CDR3 is CASRGSRGRSYGYTF. The CDR3 region has the DNA TGTGCCAGCAGAGGGTCGAGGGGACGAAGCTATGGCTACACCTTC.

This clone has a handful of counts. The genes are TRBV30 and TRBJ2-7; TRBD1 might be the D (6 bases). CDR3 length equals 14 residues. CDR1 and CDR2 from the germline V gene are GTSNPN and SVGIG (reference sequence). V lost 2 bases and J 6 bases, leaving 17 bases between the germline ends. CDR3 DNA: TGTGCCTGGAGTCTAGGTACAGGGTTTACCGAGCAGTACTTC. Amino acids: CAWSLGTGFTEQYF.

On this clone: Just one base apart from a much larger clone, this may be a read error. The V call is TRBV5-4, the J call TRBJ2-5; D call uncertain. Trimming removed 1 base from V and 5 bases from J, with 3 bases in between. This CDR3 contains 11 residues. The germline V gene has CDR1 SGHNT and CDR2 YYREEE (reference sequence). The CDR3, as DNA: TGTGCCAGCAGCTTGCGGGAGACCCAGTACTTC. Translation gives CASSLRETQYF. Based on the CDR3 plus reference TRBV5-4 and TRBJ2-5, the full variable domain is ETGVTQSPTHLIKTRGQQVTLRCSSQSGHNTVSWYQQALGQGPQFIFQYYREEENGRGNFPPRFSGLQFPNYSSELNVNALELDDSALYLCASSLRETQYFGPGTRLLVL.

The table lists this clone with a few counts. The J gene is TRBJ2-1, the V gene TRBV30, with TRBD1 matching over 10 bases. The CDR3 runs to 14 residues. Per germline, CDR1 GTSNPN and CDR2 SVGIG (reference sequence). With 2 bases clipped from V and 7 bases from J, the junction kept 5 bases outside the gene matches. Written as DNA, the CDR3 is TGTGCCTGGAGTCCCCGACAGGGGGCTAATGAGCAGTTCTTC. Translation: CAWSPRQGANEQFF.